This TCR beta chain came from a study of blood T cells in healthy people across ages. Study background: Template switching caught about one barcoded beta molecule for each two T cells. Points from the study as a whole: Without sorted subsets, naive and antigen-experienced compartments could not be conclusively compared.

The CDR3 is made up of 14 amino acids. Trimming shortened V by 4 bases and J by 0 bases, and 7 bases separated the two germline ends. Germline V gene lookup returns CDR1 MNHNS and CDR2 SASEGT. Note on this clonotype: What it recognizes is unknown.

With a J-beta primer mix and a sample-barcoded 5' primer, a second PCR ran roughly 6 to 12 cycles. Tagging of each cDNA molecule was performed by a template-switch adaptor with 12 random nucleotides. TCRdb called the 5' RACE reads again in MiXCR, with one record for every CDR3 protein. In the table there are 700,000 or so distinct CDR3 sequences, around 38% of which are singletons. Donors were healthy Caucasian individuals from Russia aged about 6 to 100. The V and J genes are TRBV6-1 and TRBJ1-5; D remains ambiguous. The sequenced sample was blood. The receptor comes from a man older than 75 in good health. CDR3 bases: TGTGCCAGCAGTGCGGCAGATAGCAATCAGCCCCAGCATTTT. Amino acids: CASSAADSNQPQHF.